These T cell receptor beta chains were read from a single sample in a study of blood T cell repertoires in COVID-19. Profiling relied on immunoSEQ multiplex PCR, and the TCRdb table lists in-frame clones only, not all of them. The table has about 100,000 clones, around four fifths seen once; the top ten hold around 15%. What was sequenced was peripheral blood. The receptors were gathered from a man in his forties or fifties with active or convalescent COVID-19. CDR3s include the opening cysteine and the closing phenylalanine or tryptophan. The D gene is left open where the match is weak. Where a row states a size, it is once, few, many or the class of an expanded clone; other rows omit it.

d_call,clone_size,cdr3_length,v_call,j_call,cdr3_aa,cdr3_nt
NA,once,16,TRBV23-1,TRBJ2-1,CASSQSGRASYNEQFF,TGCGCCAGCAGTCAATCAGGCAGGGCCTCCTACAATGAGCAGTTCTTC
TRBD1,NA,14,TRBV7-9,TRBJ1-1,CASSLAGQVIEAFF,TGTGCCAGCAGCTTAGCGGGACAGGTAATTGAAGCTTTCTTT
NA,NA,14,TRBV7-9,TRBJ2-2,CASSLSQGTGELFF,TGTGCCAGCAGCTTAAGCCAGGGGACCGGGGAGCTGTTTTTT
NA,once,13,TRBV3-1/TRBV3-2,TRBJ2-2,CASSPRDSEELFF,TGTGCCAGCAGCCCCCGGGACTCTGAGGAGCTGTTTTTT
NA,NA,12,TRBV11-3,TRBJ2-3,CASRGSVDTQYF,TGTGCCAGCAGAGGGAGTGTAGATACGCAGTATTTT
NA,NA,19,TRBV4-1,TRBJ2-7,CASSQEGGGFKGSSYEQYF,TGCGCCAGCAGCCAAGAGGGAGGCGGCTTTAAGGGGAGCTCCTACGAGCAGTACTTC
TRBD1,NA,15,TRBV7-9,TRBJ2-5,CASSLTGEKRETQYF,TGTGCCAGCAGCTTAACAGGGGAAAAGAGAGAGACCCAGTACTTC
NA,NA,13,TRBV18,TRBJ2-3,CASSPPGSDTQYF,TGTGCCAGCTCACCACCGGGGAGTGATACGCAGTATTTT
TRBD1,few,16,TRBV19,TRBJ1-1,CASSPRSGGVLMEAFF,TGTGCCAGTAGTCCACGGTCAGGGGGCGTTTTGATGGAAGCTTTCTTT
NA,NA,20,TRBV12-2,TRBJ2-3,CASRLVCSRKRMTSTDTQYF,TGTGCAAGTCGCTTAGTTTGTTCTCGGAAGCGGATGACTAGCACAGATACGCAGTATTTT
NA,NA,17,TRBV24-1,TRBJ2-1,CATSDSRRGGSYNEQFF,TGTGCCACCAGTGATTCCCGGAGGGGCGGCTCCTACAATGAGCAGTTCTTC
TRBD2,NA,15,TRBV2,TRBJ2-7,CASSERGLAGHEQYF,TGTGCCAGCAGTGAACGGGGACTAGCGGGACACGAGCAGTACTTC
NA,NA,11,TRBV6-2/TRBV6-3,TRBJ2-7,CASSPMYEQYF,TGTGCCAGCAGTCCAATGTACGAGCAGTACTTC
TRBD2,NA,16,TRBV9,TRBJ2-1,CASSPRAGGPSDEQFF,TGTGCCAGCAGCCCCCGAGCGGGAGGGCCCTCGGATGAGCAGTTCTTC
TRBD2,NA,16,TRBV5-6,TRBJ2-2,CASSLGAGENTGELFF,TGTGCCAGCAGCTTGGGTGCGGGAGAGAACACCGGGGAGCTGTTTTTT
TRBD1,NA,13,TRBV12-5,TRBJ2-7,CASKGQGSYEQYF,TGTGCTAGTAAGGGACAGGGTTCCTACGAGCAGTACTTC
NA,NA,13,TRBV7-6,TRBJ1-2,CASSLILESGYTF,TGTGCCAGCAGCTTAATCCTGGAGTCTGGCTACACCTTC
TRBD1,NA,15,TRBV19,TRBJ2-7,CASSIGGTGQLLRYF,TGTGCCAGTAGTATAGGTGGGACAGGCCAGCTCCTACGGTACTTC
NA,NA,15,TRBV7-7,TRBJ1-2,CASPGSSRGNYGYTF,TGTGCTAGCCCTGGGTCCTCCCGGGGGAACTATGGCTACACCTTC
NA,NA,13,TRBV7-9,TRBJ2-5,CASSLAGSETQYF,TGTGCCAGCAGCTTAGCCGGGAGTGAGACCCAGTACTTC
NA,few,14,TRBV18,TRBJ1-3,CASSPRGSGNTIYF,TGTGCCAGCTCACCCAGGGGCTCTGGAAACACCATATATTTT
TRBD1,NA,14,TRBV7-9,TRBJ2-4,CASSSTGVVNIQYF,TGTGCCAGCAGCTCGACAGGGGTGGTAAACATTCAGTACTTC
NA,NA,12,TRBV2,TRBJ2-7,CASGAGHYEQYF,TGTGCCAGCGGAGCGGGACACTACGAGCAGTACTTC
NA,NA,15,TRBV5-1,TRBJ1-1,CASSLLGGLNTEAFF,TGCGCCAGCAGCTTGTTGGGGGGGTTGAACACTGAAGCTTTCTTT
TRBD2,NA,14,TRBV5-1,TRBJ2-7,CASMRREGSYEQYF,TGCGCCAGCATGCGGCGGGAGGGCTCCTACGAGCAGTACTTC
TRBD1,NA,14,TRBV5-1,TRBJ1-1,CASSGQGGGTEAFF,TGCGCCAGCAGCGGACAGGGGGGAGGCACTGAAGCTTTCTTT
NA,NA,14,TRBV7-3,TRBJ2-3,CASSLGTSTDTQYF,TGTGCCAGCAGCTTAGGGACTAGCACAGATACGCAGTATTTT
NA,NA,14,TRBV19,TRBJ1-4,CASSNGATNEKLFF,TGTGCCAGTAGTAACGGGGCAACTAATGAAAAACTGTTTTTT
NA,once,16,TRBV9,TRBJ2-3,CASSPSGLQGADTQYF,TGTGCCAGCAGCCCCTCGGGACTCCAAGGGGCAGATACGCAGTATTTT
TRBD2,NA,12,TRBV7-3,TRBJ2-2,CASGGSSGELFF,TGTGCCAGCGGCGGGAGCTCCGGGGAGCTGTTTTTT
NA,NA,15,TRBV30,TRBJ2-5,CAWSLASLVGETQYF,TGTGCCTGGAGTTTGGCTAGCCTTGTGGGTGAGACCCAGTACTTC